This TCR beta chain was documented in a study of blood T cell repertoires in COVID-19. Overall study: Spain, Italy and the United States supplied samples that represented acute and convalescent COVID-19. T cells, B-cell-depleted T cells, or PBMCs supplied cDNA or gDNA.

As processed by the authors: Reference gene primers were amplified, and this amplification served to estimate nucleated cell counts. Data came from immunoSEQ multiplex PCR; TCRdb stores just in-frame clones and leaves some out. V, J and clone size reflect that table, while D and trimming were determined from the DNA. Here the sample spans around 140,000 clones, around 90% being singletons. This receptor was identified in a woman aged 45-65 years with acute or convalescent COVID-19. Sequenced material: peripheral blood.

For the CDR3, the DNA is TGTGCCAGCAGCGGACTAGCGCTGGCCTACAATGAGCAGTTCTTC. This encodes CASSGLALAYNEQFF. The chain joins TRBV3-1 (or the pseudogene TRBV3-2) to TRBJ2-1; TRBD2 matches at 9 bases. The CDR3 is 15 amino acids. Germline trimming cut 5 bases from V and 2 bases from J; bases unmatched to any gene: 4. Germline values: CDR1 LGHDT, CDR2 YNNKEL (reference sequence).